This T cell receptor beta chain is from a study of shared clonotypes between healthy human individuals. Germline V gene data show CDR1 as SQVTM and CDR2 as ANQGSEA. With V trimmed by 7 bases and J by 4 bases, 11 bases remained unmatched. CDR3 size: 14 residues. Some clones are missing from TCRdb's copy, which holds only in-frame ones; the method was immunoSEQ multiplex PCR. Of hundreds of thousands of clones in the sample, roughly 96% were seen once. Terminally differentiated effector memory CD45RA+ cells were excluded from the naive CD8 cells, which were CD45RO-negative and positively selected for CCR7.

The rearrangement links TRBV29-1 to TRBJ2-7; 9 bases map to TRBD1. The receptor comes from a woman under 40 in good health. The sample consisted of naive CD8+ T cells sorted from blood. In nucleotides, the CDR3 is TGCAGCGAAAAAGGGACAGGGAAGATTTACGAGCAGTACTTC. Its protein is CSEKGTGKIYEQYF.